The next 11 T cell receptor beta chains were all read from a single sample in a study of cytomegalovirus exposure and HLA in healthy donors. The PCR contained 60 Vbeta and 13 Jbeta primers. Produced via immunoSEQ multiplex PCR; TCRdb's table is partial and in-frame only. The data contain about 130,000 clones, more than 65% of them singletons. Sequenced input: PBMCs. Every receptor here comes from a man aged 50-59 years in good health and CMV-seronegative.

The count of this clone is one. Compared with germline, one end of the junction differs, possibly owing to a read error. The chain has TRBV4-1 and TRBJ2-1, with 11 bases fitting TRBD2. The CDR3 has 13 amino acids. Germline values: CDR1 MGHRA, CDR2 YSYEKL. In nucleotides, the CDR3 is TGCGCCAGCAGCCAAGGGACGACTAGCGGGGAAATCTTC. Protein: CASSQGTTSGEIF.

The chain carries TRBV9 and TRBJ1-5; D might be TRBD1 (5 bases). The CDR3 is 15 amino acids. CDR1 is SGDLS, CDR2 YYNGEE, per germline. Trimming took off 0 bases at V and 0 bases at J, with 7 bases between the two ends. CDR3 region: CASSVGGVSNQPQHF. The CDR3 coding sequence is TGTGCCAGCAGCGTAGGGGGGGTTAGCAATCAGCCCCAGCATTTT.

This chain uses TRBV28 with TRBJ2-1; the match to TRBD2 covers 7 bases. V was pared by 3 bases and J by 9 bases, with 5 bases of the junction left unmatched. This CDR3 region has 13 residues. Germline loops: CDR1 MDHEN, CDR2 SYDVKM. The CDR3 nucleotides are TGTGCCAGCAGTTTTGGGGGGGGTGGTGAGCAGTTCTTC. Protein product: CASSFGGGGEQFF. The entire variable domain, with the rest obtained from reference TRBV28 and TRBJ2-1, is as follows: DVKVTQSSRYLVKRTGEKVFLECVQDMDHENMFWYRQDPGLGLRLIYFSYDVKMKEKGDIPEGYSVSREKKERFSLILESASTNQTSMYLCASSFGGGGEQFFGPGTRLTVL.

V is TRBV13 and J is TRBJ2-7; a weak D match, TRBD1 (6 bases). CDR1 PRHDT and CDR2 FYEKMQ come from the germline V gene (reference sequence). This CDR3 region has 14 residues. Trimming shortened V by 1 base and J by 6 bases, and 13 bases separated the two germline ends. The chain's CDR3 is CASSLAQGRGEQYF. The CDR3 nucleotides are TGTGCCAGCAGCTTAGCCCAGGGGAGAGGCGAGCAGTACTTC. Full variable domain (outside the CDR3, taken from reference TRBV13 and TRBJ2-7): AAGVIQSPRHLIKEKRETATLKCYPIPRHDTVYWYQQGPGQDPQFLISFYEKMQSDKGSIPDRFSAQQFSDYHSELNMSSLELGDSALYFCASSLAQGRGEQYFGPGTRLTVT.

J is TRBJ2-7 and V is TRBV6-5, with a possible D match to TRBD1 (5 bases). CDR1 and CDR2 from the germline V gene are MNHEY and SVGAGI. The CDR3 runs 15 residues. Between the trimmed V and J ends, which lost 8 bases and 4 bases, there was a span of 21 bases. The CDR3 bases are TGTGCCAGCTCTCGACAGTTTGCTTCGGTTTACGAGCAGTACTTC. Translation gives CASSRQFASVYEQYF.

The chain is built from TRBV19 and TRBJ1-5, with 9 bases fitting TRBD1. The V gene's germline CDR1 is LNHDA and CDR2 SQIVND (reference sequence). The V and J ends lost 4 bases and 3 bases, in that order; junction bases with no gene match: 4. The CDR3 runs to 15 residues. The CDR3 spells CASSRGQGDNQPQHF. CDR3 sequence (DNA): TGTGCCAGTAGTAGGGGACAGGGTGACAATCAGCCCCAGCATTTT. Supplemented by reference TRBV19 and TRBJ1-5, the full variable domain reads DGGITQSPKYLFRKEGQNVTLSCEQNLNHDAMYWYRQDPGQGLRLIYYSQIVNDFQKGDIAEGYSVSREKKESFPLTVTSAQKNPTAFYLCASSRGQGDNQPQHFGDGTRLSIL.

This clone was counted only a few times. This chain connects TRBV4-1 to TRBJ1-1; no clear D. The CDR3 has 16 amino acids. Germline V CDR1 and CDR2: MGHRA, YSYEKL. The ends were cut back, 4 bases at V and 2 bases at J, with 17 bases in the middle. CDR3 sequence reads: CASSPSWVGENTEAFF. The CDR3 DNA sequence: TGCGCCAGCAGCCCGTCCTGGGTCGGGGAAAACACTGAAGCTTTCTTT.

CDR3 region: CASSLSQYNEQFF. The DNA for the CDR3 is TGTGCCAGCAGTTTATCCCAGTACAATGAGCAGTTCTTC. The rearrangement links TRBV27 to TRBJ2-1; D remains unclear. CDR1 is MNHEY and CDR2 is SMNVEV in the germline V gene (reference sequence). The CDR3 is made up of 13 amino acids. Trimming stripped 0 bases from V and 4 bases from J, with 4 bases between.

The chain is built from TRBV2 and TRBJ1-1; no firm D call. CDR3 size: 13 residues. The germline V gene encodes CDR1 SNHLY and CDR2 FYNNEI. V dropped 7 bases and J dropped 4 bases, with 13 bases sitting between them. The CDR3 sequence: CASTLERFTEAFF. The CDR3 DNA reads TGTGCCAGCACCCTCGAGAGGTTCACTGAAGCTTTCTTT.

The V and J genes are TRBV9 and TRBJ2-5, with D perhaps TRBD2 (6 bases). CDR3 length equals 13 residues. Germline lookup yields CDR1 SGDLS and CDR2 YYNGEE. V was shortened by 3 bases and J by 4 bases, with 10 bases between the two germline ends. The CDR3 DNA reads TGTGCCAGCAGCGGACCGGGACTAGAGACCCAGTACTTC. Protein: CASSGPGLETQYF.

This clone has only one observation. This rearrangement joins TRBV6-6 to TRBJ1-2, with 7 bases that match TRBD1. J gave up 3 bases and V 6 bases, and 7 bases lay outside the gene matches. The CDR3 covers 14 residues. From germline, CDR1 is MNHNY and CDR2 SVGAGI (reference sequence). CDR3 sequence (DNA): TGTGCCAGCAGGGGCTTAACAGGGGACTATGGCTACACCTTC. It yields the protein CASRGLTGDYGYTF.